The clone carrying this T cell receptor beta chain was observed many times. The bulk TCR libraries were made with methods described before and with listed TCR primers. MiXCR, run by TCRdb on the PCR reads, gives a single entry per CDR3 protein. This repertoire shows 250,000 to 350,000 distinct CDR3 sequences, roughly 23% found once; its top ten account for approximately 0.8%. These data belong to a study of molecular identifiers for immune sequencing clone quantification. Across the whole study: Replicate RNA came from roughly 18,000 or 92,000 naive CD8 cells and was split five ways, and four parts were sequenced.

Trimming pared 5 bases from V and 4 bases from J, leaving 14 bases between. Germline-derived CDR1 and CDR2 are SEHNR and FQNEAQ (reference sequence). The CDR3 is 14 residues long. V is TRBV7-9 and J is TRBJ1-1; D not resolved. The specimen was naive CD8+ T cells from blood, with Jurkat cell RNA spiked in. Subset given: FACS-sorted CD8+CD4-CCR7+CD45RA+ naive T cells. The receptor was isolated from a human donor in good health. Some libraries in this study had Jurkat cell RNA spiked in. The CDR3 here is CASSEGLVFTEAFF. CDR3 nucleotides: TGTGCCAGCAGCGAGGGCCTCGTATTCACTGAAGCTTTCTTT.